This note documents a single T cell receptor beta chain sequence. No antigen is known for it. The record originates from a study of cytomegalovirus exposure and HLA in healthy donors. Study-wide results and limits: In vitro confirmation showed a few CMV-associated chains to be CMV antigen specific.

A multiplex PCR was run with 60 Vbeta primers and 13 Jbeta primers. Repertoires were generated with immunoSEQ multiplex PCR, while TCRdb's copy carries only in-frame clones and drops some. The sample contains around 200,000 clones, around three quarters of which appear only once. This TCR derives from a middle-aged man in good health and CMV-seronegative. Sequenced input: PBMCs.

The CDR3 nucleotides are TGTGCCAGCAGCGTAGCACAGAAAGATGGCTACACCTTC. This gives the protein CASSVAQKDGYTF. The chain carries TRBV9 and TRBJ1-2, with D unclear. CDR3 length: 13 amino acids. V gave up 0 bases and J gave up 6 bases, with 9 bases separating them. In germline, CDR1 is SGDLS, CDR2 YYNGEE.